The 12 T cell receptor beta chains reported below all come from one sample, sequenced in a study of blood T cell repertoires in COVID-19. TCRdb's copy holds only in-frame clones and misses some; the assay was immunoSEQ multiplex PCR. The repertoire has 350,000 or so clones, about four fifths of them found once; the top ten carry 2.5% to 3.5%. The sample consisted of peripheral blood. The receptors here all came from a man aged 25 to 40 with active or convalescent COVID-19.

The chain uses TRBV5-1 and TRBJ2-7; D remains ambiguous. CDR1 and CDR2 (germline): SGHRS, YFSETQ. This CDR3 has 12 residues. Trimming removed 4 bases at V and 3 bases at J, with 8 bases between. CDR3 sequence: CASSENSYEQYF. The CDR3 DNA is TGCGCCAGCAGCGAGAATAGCTACGAGCAGTACTTC.

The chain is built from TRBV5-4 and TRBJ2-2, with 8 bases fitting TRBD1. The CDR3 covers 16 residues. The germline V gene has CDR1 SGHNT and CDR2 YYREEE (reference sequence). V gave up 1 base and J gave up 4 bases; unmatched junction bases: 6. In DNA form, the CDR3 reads TGTGCCAGCAGCTTGCGTGGACAGGGCTCCACCGGGGAGCTGTTTTTT. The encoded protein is CASSLRGQGSTGELFF.

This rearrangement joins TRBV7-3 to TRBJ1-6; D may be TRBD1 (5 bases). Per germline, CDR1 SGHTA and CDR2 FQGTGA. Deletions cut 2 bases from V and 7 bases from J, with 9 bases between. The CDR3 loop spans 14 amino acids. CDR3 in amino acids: CASSLGGGNSPLHF. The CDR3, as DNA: TGTGCCAGCAGCTTAGGGGGAGGCAATTCACCCCTCCACTTT.

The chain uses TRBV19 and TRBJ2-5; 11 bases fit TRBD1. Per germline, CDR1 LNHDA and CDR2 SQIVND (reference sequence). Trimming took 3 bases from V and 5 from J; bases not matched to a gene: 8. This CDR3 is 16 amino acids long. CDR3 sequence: CASSMGGTGGWETQYF. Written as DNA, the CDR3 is TGTGCCAGTAGTATGGGCGGGACAGGGGGATGGGAGACCCAGTACTTC.

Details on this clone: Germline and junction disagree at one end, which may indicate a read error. CDR3 bases: TGTGCCAGCAGCGAAGAAGGGGATCTAGCGGTATTCTCCTACAATGAGCAGTTCTTC. Amino acid sequence: CASSEEGDLAVFSYNEQFF. The rearrangement uses TRBV6-1 and TRBJ2-1; 7 bases map to TRBD2. Germline values: CDR1 MNHNS, CDR2 SASEGT. The CDR3 has 19 amino acids.

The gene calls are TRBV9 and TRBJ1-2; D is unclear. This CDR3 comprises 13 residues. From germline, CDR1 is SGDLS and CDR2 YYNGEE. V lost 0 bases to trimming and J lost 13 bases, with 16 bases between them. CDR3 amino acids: CASSVGPDEGCTF. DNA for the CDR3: TGTGCCAGCAGCGTAGGACCTGATGAGGGATGCACCTTC.

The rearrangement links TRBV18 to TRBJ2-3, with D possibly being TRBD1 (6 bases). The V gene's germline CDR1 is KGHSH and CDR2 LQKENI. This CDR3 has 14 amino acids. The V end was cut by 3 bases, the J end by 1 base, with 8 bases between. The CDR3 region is CASSPRTGTDTQYF. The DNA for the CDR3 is TGTGCCAGCTCACCCCGGACAGGCACAGATACGCAGTATTTT.

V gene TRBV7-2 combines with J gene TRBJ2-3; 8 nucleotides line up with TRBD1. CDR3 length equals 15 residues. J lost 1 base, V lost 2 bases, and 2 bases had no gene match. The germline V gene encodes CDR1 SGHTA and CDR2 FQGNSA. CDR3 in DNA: TGTGCCAGCAGCTTACTGACAGGGGGCACAGATACGCAGTATTTT. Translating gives CASSLLTGGTDTQYF.

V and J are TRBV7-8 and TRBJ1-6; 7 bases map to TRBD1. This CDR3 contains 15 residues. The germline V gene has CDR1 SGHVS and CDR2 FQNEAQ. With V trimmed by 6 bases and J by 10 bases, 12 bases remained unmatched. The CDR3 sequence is CASSSPGTAQSPLHF. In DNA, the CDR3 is TGTGCCAGCAGTTCCCCCGGGACAGCTCAATCACCCCTCCACTTT.

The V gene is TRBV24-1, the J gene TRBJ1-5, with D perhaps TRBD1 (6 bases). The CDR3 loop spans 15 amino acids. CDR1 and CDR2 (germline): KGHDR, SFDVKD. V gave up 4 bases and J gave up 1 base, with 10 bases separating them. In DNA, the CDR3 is TGTGCCACCAGTGACCAGACAGGCAGCAATCAGCCCCAGCATTTT. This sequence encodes CATSDQTGSNQPQHF.

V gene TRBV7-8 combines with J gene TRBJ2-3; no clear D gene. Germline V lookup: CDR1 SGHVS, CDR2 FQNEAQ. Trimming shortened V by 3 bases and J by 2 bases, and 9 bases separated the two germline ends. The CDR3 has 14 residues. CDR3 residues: CASSFLETTDTQYF. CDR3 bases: TGTGCCAGCAGCTTTTTAGAAACCACAGATACGCAGTATTTT.

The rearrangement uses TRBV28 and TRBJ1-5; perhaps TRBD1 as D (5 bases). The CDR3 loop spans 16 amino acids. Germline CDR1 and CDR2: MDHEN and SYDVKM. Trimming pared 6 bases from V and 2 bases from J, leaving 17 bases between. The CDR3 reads CASSSSQGGGNQPQHF. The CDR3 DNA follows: TGTGCCAGCAGCTCATCTCAGGGTGGTGGCAATCAGCCCCAGCATTTT.